A single sample gave rise to the 20 T cell receptor beta chains below, sequenced in a study of T cell responses to AZD1222 COVID-19 vaccine. Libraries were prepared by immunoSEQ multiplex PCR; TCRdb keeps only in-frame clonotypes and omits some of them. Found here are about 81,000 clones, 85% to 95% of them singletons; the top ten hold 8%. Sequenced material: peripheral blood, taken 28 days after the second AZD1222 dose. The receptors originated from an adult who received the AZD1222 COVID-19 vaccine.

V usage is TRBV5-5 and J usage is TRBJ1-4; D is unresolved. Trimming removed 1 base from V and 6 bases from J, with 10 bases in between. The CDR3 consists of 14 residues. Germline CDR1 SGHKS, CDR2 YYEKEE (reference sequence). The CDR3 sequence is CASSLRHGDEKLFF. CDR3 bases: TGTGCCAGCAGCTTGCGCCACGGCGATGAAAAACTGTTTTTT.

The rearrangement uses TRBV11-3 and TRBJ2-1; D might be TRBD2 (6 bases). Germline values: CDR1 SGHNT, CDR2 YENEEA. With 3 bases removed from V and 3 bases from J, the gap between germline ends came to 9 bases. The CDR3 is 14 amino acids. The chain's CDR3 is CASSFGGIYNEQFF. The DNA for the CDR3 is TGTGCCAGCAGCTTCGGCGGGATCTACAATGAGCAGTTCTTC.

The chain joins TRBV15 to TRBJ1-4, with no clear D. The ends were cut back, 8 bases at V and 0 bases at J, with 10 bases in the middle. From germline, CDR1 is LNHNV and CDR2 YYDKDF (reference sequence). There are 14 residues in the CDR3. CDR3 in amino acids: CATLGLATNEKLFF. CDR3 nucleotide sequence: TGTGCCACCCTGGGATTGGCAACTAATGAAAAACTGTTTTTT.

This sequence joins TRBV28 and TRBJ1-5; D is uncertain. Trimming took off 7 bases at V and 6 bases at J, with 19 bases between the two ends. Germline CDR1 and CDR2: MDHEN and SYDVKM. The CDR3 consists of 15 residues. CDR3 protein: CASTPLKGSTQPQHF. The CDR3, as DNA: TGTGCCAGCACCCCTCTCAAGGGTTCAACTCAGCCCCAGCATTTT. Drawing the rest from reference TRBV28 and TRBJ1-5, the complete variable domain is DVKVTQSSRYLVKRTGEKVFLECVQDMDHENMFWYRQDPGLGLRLIYFSYDVKMKEKGDIPEGYSVSREKKERFSLILESASTNQTSMYLCASTPLKGSTQPQHFGDGTRLSIL.

V usage is TRBV27 and J usage is TRBJ2-7, with D perhaps being TRBD1 or TRBD2 (5 bases each). The germline V gene encodes CDR1 MNHEY and CDR2 SMNVEV (reference sequence). This CDR3 region has 15 residues. V gave up 6 bases and J gave up 0 bases, with 15 bases separating them. The chain's CDR3 is CASSGAGLASYEQYF. The CDR3 nucleotides read TGTGCCAGCAGCGGGGCCGGACTGGCCTCCTACGAGCAGTACTTC.

A remark on this clone: One end of the junction does not line up with germline, which may come from a read error. The gene calls are TRBV3-1 (or the pseudogene TRBV3-2) and TRBJ1-2, with 8 bases that match TRBD1. The germline gives CDR1 LGHDT, CDR2 YNNKEL (reference sequence). This CDR3 has 15 amino acids. The CDR3 loop reads CASSPRGTGGYDYTF. Written as DNA, the CDR3 is TGTGCCAGCAGCCCCAGGGGAACAGGGGGGTATGACTACACCTTC.

CDR3 in DNA: TGTGCCAGCAGCTTTACCGGGACAGATGAAGCTTTCTTT. Encoded protein: CASSFTGTDEAFF. The rearrangement links TRBV14 to TRBJ1-1, with TRBD1 matching over 7 bases. Germline V gene sequence: CDR1 SGHDN, CDR2 FVKESK. V gave up 5 bases and J gave up 7 bases; unmatched junction bases: 7. The CDR3 extends over 13 amino acids.

The chain has TRBV7-3 and TRBJ2-2, with D possibly being TRBD2 (9 bases). Per germline, CDR1 SGHTA and CDR2 FQGTGA. The V gene lost 5 bases and the J gene lost 5 bases, with 18 bases spanning the gap. The CDR3 has 16 amino acids. CDR3 sequence reads: CASSPGGLAGTGELFF. DNA for the CDR3: TGTGCCAGCAGCCCAGGGGGCCTAGCGGGAACCGGGGAGCTGTTTTTT.

The J gene is TRBJ1-2, the V gene TRBV28; D gene uncertain. Trimming cost V 3 bases and J 11 bases, with 16 bases left between them. This CDR3 comprises 13 residues. Germline V gene lookup returns CDR1 MDHEN and CDR2 SYDVKM. CDR3 bases: TGTGCCAGCAGTTTCGGGAACGCCGGGAGGTACACCTTC. Translating gives CASSFGNAGRYTF.

This clone was recorded a few times. The chain has TRBV28 and TRBJ2-7; D may be TRBD2 (6 bases). Germline values: CDR1 MDHEN, CDR2 SYDVKM. This CDR3 spans 13 amino acids. Trimming left V 6 bases short and J 5 bases short, with 14 bases between. The CDR3: CASRSGAGDEQYF. The CDR3 DNA reads as TGTGCCAGCAGATCGGGAGCCGGTGACGAGCAGTACTTC.

The V gene is TRBV27, the J gene TRBJ2-2; D might be TRBD2 (5 bases). The germline CDR1 and CDR2 sequences are MNHEY and SMNVEV (reference sequence). Trimming left V 3 bases short and J 4 bases short, with 12 bases between. The CDR3 loop spans 15 amino acids. CDR3 protein: CASSLRSDGTGELFF. CDR3 DNA sequence: TGTGCCAGCAGTTTGCGTAGCGATGGCACCGGGGAGCTGTTTTTT.

The J gene is TRBJ1-2, the V gene TRBV20-1, with unresolved D. The V end was cut by 3 bases, the J end by 8 bases, with 16 bases between. This CDR3 is 13 amino acids long. Germline CDR1 reads DFQATT; CDR2 reads SNEGSKA (reference sequence). The CDR3 protein is CSASPGPGGGYTF. CDR3 sequence (DNA): TGCAGTGCTAGTCCTGGTCCGGGCGGCGGCTACACCTTC.

This clone has only a few counts. The rearrangement joins TRBV6-6 to TRBJ2-3; D is unclear. Germline loops: CDR1 MNHNY, CDR2 SVGAGI (reference sequence). The CDR3 sequence is 16 residues long. With 5 bases removed from V and 0 bases from J, the gap between germline ends came to 15 bases. CDR3 bases: TGTGCCAGCAGTCCATCGGGCGGTAGAAGCACAGATACGCAGTATTTT. It yields the protein CASSPSGGRSTDTQYF.

This clone was recorded a few times. The chain joins TRBV5-5 to TRBJ2-7; D unresolved. Trimming shortened V by 4 bases and J by 6 bases, and 23 bases separated the two germline ends. This CDR3 has 16 residues. Germline V gene data show CDR1 as SGHKS and CDR2 as YYEKEE (reference sequence). The CDR3 loop is CASSQSLTNTGREQYF. The CDR3 bases are TGTGCCAGCAGCCAATCTCTTACTAATACCGGGCGCGAGCAGTACTTC. The complete variable domain, with remaining parts taken from reference TRBV5-5 and TRBJ2-7, reads DAGVTQSPTHLIKTRGQQVTLRCSPISGHKSVSWYQQVLGQGPQFIFQYYEKEERGRGNFPDRFSARQFPNYSSELNVNALLLGDSALYLCASSQSLTNTGREQYFGPGTRLTVT.

This clone is a singleton in its sample. The gene calls are TRBV12-3 or TRBV12-4 and TRBJ1-1, with D perhaps TRBD1 (5 bases). The V end was cut by 5 bases, the J end by 1 base, with 8 bases between. This CDR3 has 13 amino acids. The CDR3 DNA sequence: TGTGCCAGCAGTGTCGGACAGAACACTGAAGCTTTCTTT. Translation: CASSVGQNTEAFF.

Notes on this clone: No DNA is shown, since the ends of the CDR3 on it are uncertain; the CDR3 is the one TCRdb lists. V is TRBV27 and J is TRBJ1-1; TRBD1, the table's D call, lacks a check against the DNA. CDR1 and CDR2 (germline): MNHEY, SMNVEV (reference sequence). The CDR3 has 15 amino acids, counting both end residues. This chain's CDR3 is CASSFLADSNTEAFF.

The CDR3: CASSIRPRAGGPTDTQYF. The CDR3 region has the DNA TGTGCCAGTAGTATCCGACCCCGCGCGGGGGGACCCACAGATACGCAGTATTTT. This chain links TRBV19 with TRBJ2-3; 8 bases map to TRBD2. CDR1 LNHDA and CDR2 SQIVND come from the germline V gene (reference sequence). The V and J ends lost 3 bases and 2 bases, in that order; junction bases with no gene match: 13. CDR3 length: 18 amino acids. Together with reference TRBV19 and TRBJ2-3, the CDR3 gives the full variable domain: DGGITQSPKYLFRKEGQNVTLSCEQNLNHDAMYWYRQDPGQGLRLIYYSQIVNDFQKGDIAEGYSVSREKKESFPLTVTSAQKNPTAFYLCASSIRPRAGGPTDTQYFGPGTRLTVL.

The chain combines TRBV18 with TRBJ2-7; possibly TRBD1 for D (6 bases). The V end lost 3 bases, the J end lost 0 bases, and 12 bases lay between the germline ends. Germline CDR1 KGHSH, CDR2 LQKENI. The CDR3 consists of 15 residues. CDR3 protein: CASSPYRDLSYEQYF. The CDR3 DNA follows: TGTGCCAGCTCACCTTACAGGGACCTCTCCTACGAGCAGTACTTC.

The V call is TRBV19, the J call TRBJ2-7; tentatively, D is TRBD1 (5 bases). CDR3 size: 15 residues. Germline lookup yields CDR1 LNHDA and CDR2 SQIVND (reference sequence). V lost 1 base and J 2 bases, leaving 12 bases between the germline ends. The DNA of the CDR3 is TGTGCCAGTAGTATAGCTGGGGCCGATGCCTACGAGCAGTACTTC. Translated, it gives CASSIAGADAYEQYF.

This sequence joins TRBV5-1 and TRBJ2-1; TRBD2 matches 11 bases. Germline CDR1 and CDR2: SGHRS and YFSETQ. J was trimmed by 3 bases and V by 5 bases; bases with no gene match: 4. The CDR3 contains 15 residues. DNA for the CDR3: TGCGCCAGCAGGCCACTAGCGGGAGTCTACAATGAGCAGTTCTTC. Translated, it gives CASRPLAGVYNEQFF.